This note documents a single TCR beta chain sequence. Its specific antigen is unknown. No base quality information exists; no much larger clone differs at one position. The data were taken from a study of cytomegalovirus exposure and HLA in healthy donors (dated by TCRdb to between 2016 and 2019). Notes on the research overall: According to an earlier analysis of a few hundred of the donors, some 180 million T cells yielded 117 million unique TCR beta sequences and less than 300 Gb of sequence data. To predict cytomegalovirus infection status, the study combined high-throughput TCR immunosequencing, statistical association of individual TCRs with disease status, and machine learning. The aim of the study was to test whether cataloging public T cell receptors could identify signatures of past pathogen exposure. The study profiled the T cell repertoires of 500 to 800 subjects by immunosequencing and related them to cytomegalovirus serostatus. Typing coverage varied by locus: roughly 629-640 donors for A, B, C, DRB1 and DQB1; 500 to 550 for DQA1; around 570 for DPA1; fewer than 480 for DPB1. Every discovery cohort repertoire had been produced on one sequencing platform. An early release that covered more than 550 HLA-typed donors contained approximately 300 gigabases of sequencing data and 85 million to 100 million unique TCR sequences. Several DR-DQ haplotypes were handled as single units for association and clustering because linkage in the cohort was strong. To decide whether each TCR beta V gene segment behaved as functional or pseudogenic, an earlier analysis of some 570 of the donors relied on high-throughput TCR beta sequencing. Among the roughly 380 genotyped donors, approximately 81% belonged to the genetic ancestry cluster associated with self-reported Caucasian donors. Class I and class II HLA loci were covered by the typing at four-digit resolution. Rather than using new phenotypic data, the later analysis identified candidate immune exposures from TCR beta sequences and from how often those sequences occurred across donors. A separate validation cohort of 90 to 150 different subjects was used in addition to the approximately 670-subject first cohort. A later analysis re-analyzed previously published TCR beta repertoires from 660 or so donors and added high-resolution HLA genotyping to study TCR occurrence patterns. On average, over 200,000 unique TCR beta nucleotide sequences were sequenced per donor among more than 350 genotyped donors of the cohort, with around 19% of those sequences being non-productive. Alongside the repertoire data, information on donor age, sex, ethnicity and CMV serostatus was compiled. Genome-wide SNP genotypes for about 65% of the roughly 700 donors were used in a later genetic analysis, which treated that subset as a discovery cohort. General study outcomes and caveats: Most CMV-associated TCR beta chains appeared to be HLA-restricted in a later analysis, and the HLA associations seemed to be driven largely by CMV exposure. A total of fewer than 200 TCR beta chains were listed by the study as associated with cytomegalovirus. Correlated functional status among segregating V segments might reflect linkage disequilibrium, but an unknown experimental factor could not be ruled out. A further reported finding was that TCR beta sequences accurately predicted the HLA-A and HLA-B alleles for most subjects in the first cohort. Because counts were too low, seventeen rarely observed V segments, including chromosome 9 orphons, were excluded from the earlier analysis of around 640 of the donors. In a later genetic analysis, fewer N-insertions in productive TCRs were reported among donors in an Asian-associated ancestry cluster than the roughly 700-donor mean. According to a later analysis, parvovirus B19, influenza, CMV and Epstein-Barr virus appeared linked to several top co-occurrence clusters. A later genetic analysis associated a missense DCLRE1C variant with V-gene and J-gene trimming of TCR beta chains, and an independent cohort replicated the association. In vitro tests confirmed that a few of the cytomegalovirus-associated TCR beta chains recognize cytomegalovirus antigens. The only immune exposure information available for the cohort was CMV serostatus. Most TCR sequences were seen in very few donors, while some public TCRs were found in many individuals. Assigning TCR associations to individual alleles was difficult when HLA alleles, especially DR and DQ, strongly co-occurred. It was suggested by the authors that the approach could potentially be generalized to other disease states and immunological phenotypes. A later analysis found that HLA-associated TCR beta chains were more clonally expanded and had lower generation probabilities than equally common non-associated chains. Some IMGT-functional V segments, including TRBV6-2 and TRBV6-3, could not be distinguished by the 87-base-pair reads and were therefore excluded. A group of highly shared sequence variants was considered likely to be a technical artifact of the sequencing pipeline. Because HLA typing was missing for some donors at each locus, association tests included only the typed subset. In an earlier analysis of under 600 of the donors, most TCR beta V segments were observed in productive rearrangements about 90% or about 30% of the time, broadly matching IMGT annotations. In this cohort, only TCR beta chains were sequenced, and detectable features were limited by the absence of alpha or paired-chain data. Specific HLA alleles were associated with roughly 17,000 TCR beta sequences at a false discovery rate of 0.05 in a later analysis. In both the original and validation cohorts, the classifier was reported to diagnose cytomegalovirus status with high specificity and sensitivity. In a later analysis, TCR association rates were found to vary across HLA loci, with the most associated TCRs seen for DRB1 alleles and the fewest for HLA-C alleles. Roughly uniform sequencing depth across donors was assumed in presence/absence analyses, although this assumption may not hold.

The cohort was made up of about 670 healthy bone marrow donors. At the time of sampling, every cohort member was nominally healthy, though immune exposures that went unrecorded were likely present. The donor was CMV seropositive and belonged to the group of about 290 seropositive cohort members. Each donor provided a peripheral blood sample, and peripheral blood mononuclear cells were used for TCR beta sequencing. The Qiagen DNeasy Blood Extraction Kit was used to extract genomic DNA from the blood cell samples. Library prep was done by the immunoSEQ multiplex PCR assay. The multiplex PCR relied on a mix of 60 forward primers for TCR Vbeta segments and 13 reverse primers for TCR Jbeta segments. Amplification of the CDR3 region of rearranged TCR beta genes was performed with a multiplex PCR assay on genomic DNA. On the Illumina HiSeq System, the amplified TCR beta libraries were sequenced as 87-base-pair reads. In the source study's methods: Across the 500 to 750 repertoires, a later analysis counted around 80 million unique TCR beta chains, 8.5 million to 12 million of which were shared by at least two donors. Raw reads were error-corrected and collapsed into unique sequences by a nearest-neighbor algorithm in which closely related sequences were merged to remove PCR and sequencing errors. V, D and J gene segments were assigned by aligning CDR3 sequences to IMGT reference sequences. For a sequence to be retained, a match of at least six nucleotides to both a V gene segment and a J gene segment was required. A rearrangement counted as productive if the CDR3 had no stop codons and remained in frame with V and J, and every other rearrangement counted as non-productive. CDR3 was defined according to IMGT convention as the region running from the second conserved V-encoded cysteine to the conserved J-encoded phenylalanine. The earlier analysis of about 620 of the donors excluded sequences that lacked an unambiguous match to a single V gene segment. In an earlier analysis of approximately 610 of the donors, V segments were called functional above 56.7% productive rearrangements and were called segregating when the between-donor standard deviation exceeded 5%. A statistical classification framework was built to diagnose cytomegalovirus status from the catalog of TCR beta chain sequences. A later analysis assigned V and J genes by comparing TCR nucleotide sequences with IMGT/GENE-DB human TR gene sequences. The TCRdist pipeline was used in a later analysis to assign CDR3 sequences and most-parsimonious VDJ recombination scenarios. In a later analysis, every TCR beta chain was defined by the combination of its CDR3 amino acid sequence and its V-gene family, and reads without a unique V-gene family were dropped. A later analysis removed nearly 600 highly shared, low-generation-probability nucleotide sequences to deal with suspected cross-contamination and a sequencing artifact. For each public chain, a later analysis derived a clonal expansion index from normalized ranks of inferred template counts within each repertoire. In a later analysis, generation probabilities were computed using a VDJ recombination model fitted to out-of-frame rearrangements, and the results were checked against IGoR. A later analysis scored TCR-TCR, TCR-HLA and TCR-CMV co-occurrence with hypergeometric tests, applying a repertoire-size bias correction to TCR pairs. In a later analysis, false discovery rates were estimated by permuting HLA or CMV assignments 20 times. In a later analysis, co-occurring TCRs were grouped with DBSCAN, and TCRdist sequence similarity was added when clustering was performed within HLA-allele-positive subsets. Repertoires with fewer than 30,000 or more than 120,000 public chains, plus five repertoires with anomalous nucleotide sharing, were excluded from co-occurrence clustering. Held by TCRdb, this immuneACCESS table contains in-frame sequences only and omits some clones. Under half of the omission traces to an unresolved V gene where checked; the cause of the rest is unknown. V and J calls plus clone size are reproduced from that table; the DNA served to infer D and trimming. The sample table contains tens of thousands of clones; only one count was recorded for 60% to 85% of them. The top ten clones comprise 4.5% to 7% of the sample.

The germline V gene supplies CDR1 SGHTS and CDR2 YDEGEE. V was cut back by 0 bases and J by 4 bases, leaving a gap of 13 bases between them. From the cysteine through the phenylalanine, the CDR3 covers 15 amino acids. Only CDR3 DNA is held: 45 bases, read in frame from base 1. The sequence was collected from a male donor in good health and CMV-seropositive. The sample consisted of PBMCs. This receptor chain uses TRBV5-8 and TRBJ1-1; TRBD1 is possibly the D segment (5 matching bases). The nucleotide sequence reads as follows: TGTGCCAGCAGCTTGGGCGGACAATTGGGCACTGAAGCTTTCTTT. This is translated as CASSLGGQLGTEAFF. Reference TRBV5-8 and TRBJ1-1 genes cover what lies past the CDR3, so the full variable domain is EAGVTQSPTHLIKTRGQQATLRCSPISGHTSVYWYQQALGLGLQFLLWYDEGEERNRGNFPPRFSGRQFPNYSSELNVNALELEDSALYLCASSLGGQLGTEAFFGQGTRLTVV.